This TCR beta chain was recovered during a study of T-cell memory formation after mild COVID-19. TCRdb reanalysed the 5' RACE reads using MiXCR and keeps one entry per CDR3 protein. Of about 130,000 distinct CDR3 sequences in the sample, about 6% are singletons; the top ten hold about 2.2%. This clonotype was recorded a few times. The J segment lost 5 bases and the V segment lost 6 bases, leaving 8 bases of the junction unmatched. Germline V gene lookup returns CDR1 MNHEY and CDR2 SVGEGT. This CDR3 has 15 residues. The clonotype originates from an adult woman who had mild COVID-19 (a few samples of this study predate the infection). Cell type and time point are not known. The sequencing sample was made of PBMCs or a T cell subset sorted from them (not recorded which). The chain uses TRBV6-2 or TRBV6-3 and TRBJ2-1; 9 bases line up with TRBD2. The CDR3 sequence is CASRFSGSRHNEQFF. DNA for the CDR3: TGTGCCAGCAGATTTAGCGGGAGTCGGCACAATGAGCAGTTCTTC.